The 27 T cell receptor beta chains below were found in one sample sequenced in a study of blood T cell repertoires in COVID-19. The assay was immunoSEQ multiplex PCR, and TCRdb's table has in-frame clones only and misses some. The profile covers around 160,000 clones, with about 88% appearing a single time and almost 1% taken by the ten largest. The sequenced sample was peripheral blood. The receptors shown here come from a man between 18 and 35 years old with acute or convalescent COVID-19.

This clone has more than one count but fewer than ten. The gene calls are TRBV7-2 and TRBJ1-6, with D maybe TRBD1 (6 bases). CDR1 and CDR2 from the germline V gene are SGHTA and FQGNSA. V was clipped by 3 bases and J by 7 bases, with 13 bases between them. The CDR3 spans 15 residues. In DNA form, the CDR3 reads TGTGCCAGCAGCTTCTTACAGGGCACCAATTCACCCCTCCACTTT. Its protein product is CASSFLQGTNSPLHF.

The rearrangement links TRBV11-2 to TRBJ1-1; D is perhaps TRBD1 (5 bases). Germline lookup yields CDR1 SGHAT and CDR2 FQNNGV. The V gene lost 2 bases and the J gene lost 2 bases, with 6 bases spanning the gap. This CDR3 region has 13 residues. In nucleotides, the CDR3 is TGTGCCAGCAGCTTACAGGGAAACACTGAAGCTTTCTTT. The encoded protein is CASSLQGNTEAFF.

V and J are TRBV9 and TRBJ2-6; D is undetermined. The CDR3 totals 16 residues. Trimming removed 0 bases from V and 1 base from J, with 8 bases in between. Germline loops: CDR1 SGDLS, CDR2 YYNGEE. This chain's CDR3 is CASSVGLGSGANVLTF. In nucleotides, the CDR3 is TGTGCCAGCAGCGTAGGACTTGGGTCTGGGGCCAACGTCCTGACTTTC.

A single count supports this clone. V is TRBV28 and J is TRBJ1-1; no firm D call. V was cut by 4 bases and J by 0 bases, with 12 bases left in between. Germline V gene data show CDR1 as MDHEN and CDR2 as SYDVKM. The CDR3 has 15 amino acids. The CDR3 bases are TGTGCCAGCAGTTCCCCGGGAACCCTGAACACTGAAGCTTTCTTT. Its translation is CASSSPGTLNTEAFF. Full variable domain (missing parts from reference TRBV28 and TRBJ1-1): DVKVTQSSRYLVKRTGEKVFLECVQDMDHENMFWYRQDPGLGLRLIYFSYDVKMKEKGDIPEGYSVSREKKERFSLILESASTNQTSMYLCASSSPGTLNTEAFFGQGTRLTVV.

This clone was seen a few times. V is TRBV4-1 and J is TRBJ1-5; D gene uncertain. Germline CDR1 MGHRA, CDR2 YSYEKL. The CDR3 has 13 residues. V lost 4 bases to trimming and J lost 9 bases, with 13 bases between them. The CDR3 DNA follows: TGCGCCAGCAGCCCTGGGTTCGGGAGGCCCCAGCATTTT. Translation: CASSPGFGRPQHF.

The genes are TRBV9 and TRBJ1-5, with a weak D call TRBD1 (5 bases). V lost 3 bases and J lost 2, with 9 bases in between. Germline V CDR1 and CDR2: SGDLS, YYNGEE. This CDR3 is built from 14 residues. The CDR3: CASSEGHRNQPQHF. The CDR3 DNA reads TGTGCCAGCAGCGAGGGGCACCGCAATCAGCCCCAGCATTTT.

The chain couples TRBV4-1 to TRBJ1-2, with D maybe TRBD1 (6 bases). Germline CDR1 MGHRA, CDR2 YSYEKL. The CDR3 sequence is 14 residues long. V lost 1 base and J 5 bases, leaving 11 bases between the germline ends. The CDR3 loop is CASSQVGHAYGYTF. In nucleotides, the CDR3 is TGCGCCAGCAGCCAAGTGGGACATGCGTATGGCTACACCTTC.

The chain joins TRBV2 to TRBJ2-5; possible D gene TRBD1, 6 bases. V lost 7 bases, J lost 5 bases, and 20 bases lay in between. The CDR3 sequence is 15 residues long. Germline V lookup: CDR1 SNHLY, CDR2 FYNNEI. CDR3 nucleotide sequence: TGTGCCAGCACCACCGGGACACTTAACGGGGAGACCCAGTACTTC. It yields the protein CASTTGTLNGETQYF.

The V gene is TRBV5-1, the J gene TRBJ1-1; D not certain. Germline CDR1 reads SGHRS; CDR2 reads YFSETQ. There are 16 residues in the CDR3. With 0 bases removed from V and 0 bases from J, the gap between germline ends came to 12 bases. The CDR3 loop reads CASSLERAIMNTEAFF. The CDR3, as DNA: TGCGCCAGCAGCTTGGAGAGGGCAATCATGAACACTGAAGCTTTCTTT.

The chain employs TRBV6-1 and TRBJ2-3, with a possible D match to TRBD2 (6 bases). The V gene's germline CDR1 is MNHNS and CDR2 SASEGT. V was shortened by 2 bases and J by 14 bases, with 17 bases between the two germline ends. The CDR3 runs to 13 residues. The CDR3 sequence: CASSEWRERVRYF. The CDR3 DNA reads as TGTGCCAGCAGTGAATGGCGGGAACGAGTACGGTATTTT.

The V call is TRBV5-4, the J call TRBJ2-5; the match to TRBD1 covers 9 bases. The CDR3 contains 14 residues. Germline assignment: CDR1 SGHNT and CDR2 YYREEE (reference sequence). Trimming took 0 bases from V and 4 from J; bases not matched to a gene: 1. CDR3 region: CASSLGQGVETQYF. CDR3 nucleotide sequence: TGTGCCAGCAGCTTGGGACAGGGGGTAGAGACCCAGTACTTC.

The CDR3: CASSDGSARGQPQHF. CDR3 DNA: TGCGCCAGCAGTGATGGGTCCGCAAGAGGTCAGCCCCAGCATTTT. The chain carries TRBV10-1 and TRBJ1-5; D unresolved. Trimming removed 3 bases at V and 6 bases at J, with 15 bases between. Per the germline V gene, CDR1 is WNHNN and CDR2 is SYGVQD (reference sequence). The CDR3 has 15 amino acids.

The chain is built from TRBV27 and TRBJ2-1; no definite D call. Trimming stripped 2 bases from V and 3 bases from J, with 5 bases between. Germline V CDR1 and CDR2: MNHEY, SMNVEV (reference sequence). This CDR3 contains 13 residues. The CDR3 loop is CASSLNSYNEQFF. DNA for the CDR3: TGTGCCAGCAGTTTAAACAGCTACAATGAGCAGTTCTTC.

This clone was observed a single time. V and J are TRBV6-5 and TRBJ1-1; the match to TRBD1 covers 8 bases. This CDR3 has 15 residues. Germline V gives CDR1 MNHEY, CDR2 SVGAGI. V lost 0 bases and J lost 10; bases outside the gene matches: 10. The CDR3 nucleotides are TGTGCCAGCAGTTACTCGTTTCAGGGGGCCGTCGGAGCTTTCTTT. Residues: CASSYSFQGAVGAFF.

The J gene is TRBJ1-5, the V gene TRBV19; D gene unclear. V gave up 3 bases and J gave up 6 bases, with 27 bases separating them. This CDR3 is built from 19 residues. Germline CDR1 LNHDA, CDR2 SQIVND (reference sequence). CDR3 nucleotides: TGTGCCAGTAGTATTCGAGGGTGGGCAGAATTTATTACGGGTCAGCCCCAGCATTTT. Translating it yields CASSIRGWAEFITGQPQHF. The variable domain in full, with the rest retrieved from reference TRBV19 and TRBJ1-5, is DGGITQSPKYLFRKEGQNVTLSCEQNLNHDAMYWYRQDPGQGLRLIYYSQIVNDFQKGDIAEGYSVSREKKESFPLTVTSAQKNPTAFYLCASSIRGWAEFITGQPQHFGDGTRLSIL.

V and J are TRBV7-2 and TRBJ1-5; 10 bases match TRBD1. The CDR3 has 16 residues. Germline V CDR1 and CDR2: SGHTA, FQGNSA. The V and J ends lost 5 bases and 6 bases, in that order; junction bases with no gene match: 10. This CDR3 is CASSLTGTGVTQPQHF. In nucleotides, the CDR3 is TGTGCCAGCAGCCTAACCGGGACAGGGGTTACTCAGCCCCAGCATTTT. The full variable domain, in which reference TRBV7-2 and TRBJ1-5 provide the parts outside the CDR3, is GAGVSQSPSNKVTEKGKDVELRCDPISGHTALYWYRQSLGQGLEFLIYFQGNSAPDKSGLPSDRFSAERTGGSVSTLTIQRTQQEDSAVYLCASSLTGTGVTQPQHFGDGTRLSIL.

This clone has only one observation. The chain joins TRBV6-5 to TRBJ2-2; 9 bases fit TRBD1. In germline, CDR1 is MNHEY, CDR2 SVGAGI. The CDR3 has 14 residues. V lost 6 bases and J lost 7; bases outside the gene matches: 6. CDR3 sequence: CASRQTGGGGELFF. The CDR3 DNA follows: TGTGCCAGCAGACAGACAGGGGGAGGCGGGGAGCTGTTTTTT.

The chain combines TRBV7-9 with TRBJ1-2, with D maybe TRBD1 (6 bases). The germline V gene has CDR1 SEHNR and CDR2 FQNEAQ (reference sequence). The CDR3 runs to 16 residues. V was trimmed by 0 bases and J by 0 bases, leaving 11 bases between them. The CDR3 spells CASSLARDTSNYGYTF. CDR3 in DNA: TGTGCCAGCAGCTTAGCCCGGGACACTTCTAACTATGGCTACACCTTC.

The rearrangement uses TRBV5-1 and TRBJ2-1; D possibly corresponds to TRBD1 (5 bases). The CDR3 runs 16 residues. In germline, CDR1 is SGHRS, CDR2 YFSETQ. Trimming pared 3 bases from V and 3 bases from J, leaving 16 bases between. CDR3 bases: TGCGCCAGCAGCTCGGACCAGGGCCTAATCTACAATGAGCAGTTCTTC. As protein: CASSSDQGLIYNEQFF.

This clone turned up a few times. CDR3 protein: CASSEAARSWSPLHF. The CDR3 coding sequence is TGTGCCAGCAGTGAAGCGGCCAGGTCTTGGTCACCCCTCCACTTT. This chain links TRBV2 with TRBJ1-6; no clear D. Trimming cost V 0 bases and J 10 bases, with 13 bases left between them. This CDR3 has 15 residues. Germline CDR1 is SNHLY and CDR2 is FYNNEI. Variable domain in full (rest from reference TRBV2 and TRBJ1-6): EPEVTQTPSHQVTQMGQEVILRCVPISNHLYFYWYRQILGQKVEFLVSFYNNEISEKSEIFDDQFSVERPDGSNFTLKIRSTKLEDSAMYFCASSEAARSWSPLHFGNGTRLTVT.

J is TRBJ2-1 and V is TRBV28; 12 bases match TRBD2. From germline, CDR1 is MDHEN and CDR2 SYDVKM. After removal of 1 base from V and 7 bases from J, the junction contained 2 bases not matched to a gene. The CDR3 contains 15 residues. For the CDR3, the DNA is TGTGCCAGCAGTTTATCTAGCGGGGGGGCTAATGAGCAGTTCTTC. It is translated as CASSLSSGGANEQFF.

This sequence joins TRBV5-1 and TRBJ1-1; D not resolved. Germline CDR1 reads SGHRS; CDR2 reads YFSETQ. The CDR3 runs to 13 residues. V was pared by 1 base and J by 8 bases, with 12 bases between. The DNA for the CDR3 is TGCGCCAGCAGCTTGAGAGGAACCCCCGAAGCTTTCTTT. This encodes CASSLRGTPEAFF. Full variable domain (missing parts from reference TRBV5-1 and TRBJ1-1): KAGVTQTPRYLIKTRGQQVTLSCSPISGHRSVSWYQQTPGQGLQFLFEYFSETQRNKGNFPGRFSGRQFSNSRSEMNVSTLELGDSALYLCASSLRGTPEAFFGQGTRLTVV.

The CDR3 DNA reads TGTGCCAGCAGTTACTCTTTGCGGGGGGGCGCAGATACGCAGTATTTT. This translates into CASSYSLRGGADTQYF. The chain couples TRBV6-5 to TRBJ2-3; 9 nucleotides line up with TRBD2. Germline assignment: CDR1 MNHEY and CDR2 SVGAGI. CDR3 length equals 16 residues. V lost 0 bases and J lost 4; bases outside the gene matches: 5.

This clone appeared once. J is TRBJ1-2 and V is TRBV29-1, with 11 bases matching TRBD1. This CDR3 is 13 amino acids long. The V gene end was trimmed by 6 bases and the J gene end by 8 bases; junction bases not matched to a gene: 8. Germline CDR1 is SQVTM and CDR2 is ANQGSEA. The CDR3 here is CSVPGQGAEGYTF. CDR3 nucleotides: TGCAGCGTCCCCGGACAGGGGGCTGAGGGCTACACCTTC.

This clone was counted once. CDR3 sequence: CASSQGTGNYGYTF. The CDR3 nucleotides read TGTGCCAGCAGCCAGGGAACAGGGAACTATGGCTACACCTTC. The chain joins TRBV7-9 to TRBJ1-2, with D tentatively TRBD1 (6 bases). Looked up from germline, CDR1 is SEHNR and CDR2 is FQNEAQ (reference sequence). This CDR3 has 14 residues. Deletions cut 5 bases from V and 2 bases from J, with 12 bases between.

The chain combines TRBV30 with TRBJ2-2; maybe TRBD1 (6 bases). Germline-derived CDR1 and CDR2 are GTSNPN and SVGIG (reference sequence). There are 15 residues in the CDR3. Trimming cost V 2 bases and J 3 bases, with 13 bases left between them. Written as DNA, the CDR3 is TGTGCCTGGAGTCGCCCGGACAGCGACACCGGGGAGCTGTTTTTT. Encoded protein: CAWSRPDSDTGELFF. Together with reference TRBV30 and TRBJ2-2, the CDR3 gives the full variable domain: SQTIHQWPATLVQPVGSPLSLECTVEGTSNPNLYWYRQAAGRGLQLLFYSVGIGQISSEVPQNLSASRPQDRQFILSSKKLLLSDSGFYLCAWSRPDSDTGELFFGEGSRLTVL.

In this sample, this clone turned up once. The chain has TRBV28 and TRBJ2-3; 8 bases are a match to TRBD1. CDR1 is MDHEN, CDR2 SYDVKM, per germline. Trimming took 5 bases from V and 0 from J; bases not matched to a gene: 13. CDR3 length: 18 amino acids. The CDR3 here is CASSPGTGSISSTDTQYF. In DNA form, the CDR3 reads TGTGCCAGCAGTCCCGGGACAGGTAGCATCTCGAGCACAGATACGCAGTATTTT.